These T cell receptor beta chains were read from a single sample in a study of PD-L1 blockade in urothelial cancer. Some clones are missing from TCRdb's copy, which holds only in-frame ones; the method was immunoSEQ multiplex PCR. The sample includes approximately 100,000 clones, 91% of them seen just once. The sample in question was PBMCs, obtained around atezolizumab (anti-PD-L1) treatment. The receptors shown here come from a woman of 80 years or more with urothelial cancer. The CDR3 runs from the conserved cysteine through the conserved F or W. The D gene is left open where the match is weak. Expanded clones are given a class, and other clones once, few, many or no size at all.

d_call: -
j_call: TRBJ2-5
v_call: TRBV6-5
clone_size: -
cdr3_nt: TGTGCCAGCAGTTACGGCAGGGCAGACCAAGAGACCCAGTACTTC
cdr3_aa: CASSYGRADQETQYF

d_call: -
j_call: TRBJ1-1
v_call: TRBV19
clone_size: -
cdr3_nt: TGTGCCAGTAGTATAACGGGGGGAGGAACTGAAGCTTTCTTT
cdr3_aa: CASSITGGGTEAFF

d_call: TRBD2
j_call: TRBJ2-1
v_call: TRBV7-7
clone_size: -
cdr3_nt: TGTGCCAGCAGCTCCCGTGCGCCAATCAGCGGGGCCTACAATGAGCAGTTCTTC
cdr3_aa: CASSSRAPISGAYNEQFF

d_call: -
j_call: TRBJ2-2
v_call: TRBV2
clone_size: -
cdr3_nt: TGTGCCAGCAGTGATGGCTGGAACACCGGGGAGCTGTTTTTT
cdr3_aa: CASSDGWNTGELFF

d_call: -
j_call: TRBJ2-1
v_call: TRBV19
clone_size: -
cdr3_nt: TGTGCCAGTACCCTTAATAACCAGGGGGGTGAGCAGTTCTTC
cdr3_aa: CASTLNNQGGEQFF

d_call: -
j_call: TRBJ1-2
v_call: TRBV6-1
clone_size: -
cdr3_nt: TGTGCCAGCAGTGAAGCGGCAGGGATCTACTATGGCTACACCTTC
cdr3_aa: CASSEAAGIYYGYTF

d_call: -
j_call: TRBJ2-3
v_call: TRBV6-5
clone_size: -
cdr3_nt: TGTGCCAGCAGCCCACCGGGGAGACATACGCAGTATTTT
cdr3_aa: CASSPPGRHTQYF

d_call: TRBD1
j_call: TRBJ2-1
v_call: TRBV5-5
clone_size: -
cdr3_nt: TGTGCCAGCAGCTCTTGGGACAGGGGTAAGAATGAGCAGTTCTTC
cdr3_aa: CASSSWDRGKNEQFF

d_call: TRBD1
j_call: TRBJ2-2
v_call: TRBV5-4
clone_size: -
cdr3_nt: TGTGCCAGCAGCTCCCAGGACAGGGACACCGGGGAGCTGTTTTTT
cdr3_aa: CASSSQDRDTGELFF

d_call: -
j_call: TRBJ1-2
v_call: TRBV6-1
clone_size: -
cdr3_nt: TGTGCCAGCAGTGATCCGAGGGGAGGGGACTATGGCTACACCTTC
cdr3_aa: CASSDPRGGDYGYTF

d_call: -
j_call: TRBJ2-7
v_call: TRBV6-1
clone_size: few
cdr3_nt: TGTGCCAGCAGTGCCGAGGTGAGGTACGAGCAGTACTTC
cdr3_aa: CASSAEVRYEQYF

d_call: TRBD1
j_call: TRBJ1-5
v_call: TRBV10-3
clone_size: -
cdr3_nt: TGTGCCATCAGTGACCGGGACAGGGGAGGTGGGAATCAGCCCCAGCATTTT
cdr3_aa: CAISDRDRGGGNQPQHF

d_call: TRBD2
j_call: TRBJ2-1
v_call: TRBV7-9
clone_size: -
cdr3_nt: TGTGCCGGCCGGGCTAGCGGGAGTTCTGTGGGGTACAATGAGCAGTTCTTC
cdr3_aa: CAGRASGSSVGYNEQFF

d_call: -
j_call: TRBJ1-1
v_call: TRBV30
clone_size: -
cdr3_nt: TGTGCCTGGGACGAGGGAGTTGGAACTGAAGCTTTCTTT
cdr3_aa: CAWDEGVGTEAFF

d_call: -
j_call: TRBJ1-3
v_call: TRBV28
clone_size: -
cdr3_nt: TGTGCCAGCAGTTCCGGGGGGGCCAGCTCTGGAAACACCATATATTTT
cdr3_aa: CASSSGGASSGNTIYF

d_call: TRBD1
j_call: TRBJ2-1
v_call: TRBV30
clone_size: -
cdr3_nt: TGTGCCGGCCTATGGACAGGGGGCAATGAGCAGTTCTTC
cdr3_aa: CAGLWTGGNEQFF

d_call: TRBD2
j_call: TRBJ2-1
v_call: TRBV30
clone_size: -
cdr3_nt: TGTGCCTTTACCTCTGCCGGGACTAGCAGAGCCTATGAGCAGTTCTTC
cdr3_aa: CAFTSAGTSRAYEQFF

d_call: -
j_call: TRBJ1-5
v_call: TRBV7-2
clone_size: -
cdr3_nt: TGTGCCAGCAGTACGGGGGTCCAGCCCCAGCATTTT
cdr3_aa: CASSTGVQPQHF

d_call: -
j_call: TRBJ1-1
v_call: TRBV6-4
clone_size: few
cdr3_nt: TGTGCCAGCAGTGCAGATTCTAACACTGAAGCTTTCTTT
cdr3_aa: CASSADSNTEAFF

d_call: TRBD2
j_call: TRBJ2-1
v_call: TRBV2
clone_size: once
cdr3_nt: TGTGCCAGCAGTGAACTAGCGGGAGTAGATGAGCAGTTCTTC
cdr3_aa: CASSELAGVDEQFF

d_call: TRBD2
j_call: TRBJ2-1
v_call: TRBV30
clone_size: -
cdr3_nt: TGTGCCCGTGCTAGCGGGAGGGGCTCCTACAATGAGCAGTTCTTC
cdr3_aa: CARASGRGSYNEQFF

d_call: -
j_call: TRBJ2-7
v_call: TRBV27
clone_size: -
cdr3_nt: TGTGCCAGCAGTGGGAGAAGGGCCACCACTAGCTCCTACGAGCAGTACTTC
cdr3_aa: CASSGRRATTSSYEQYF

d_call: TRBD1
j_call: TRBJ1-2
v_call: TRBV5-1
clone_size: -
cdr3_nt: TGCGCCAGCAGCCCCAACCCGGGGGGACAGGGATCGCCCTATGGCTACACCTTC
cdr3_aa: CASSPNPGGQGSPYGYTF

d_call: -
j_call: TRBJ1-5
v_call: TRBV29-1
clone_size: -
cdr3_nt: TGCAGCGTTGGTGAAGGGGTTCAGCCCCAGCATTTT
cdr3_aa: CSVGEGVQPQHF

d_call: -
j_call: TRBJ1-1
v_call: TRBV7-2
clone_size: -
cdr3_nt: TGTGCCAGCAGCCTGGGGGGGTTGAACACTGAAGCTTTCTTT
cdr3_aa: CASSLGGLNTEAFF

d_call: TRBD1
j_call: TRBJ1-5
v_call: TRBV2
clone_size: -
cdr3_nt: TGTGCCAGCAGCAACGGACAGGGCAGCCAGCATTTT
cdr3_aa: CASSNGQGSQHF

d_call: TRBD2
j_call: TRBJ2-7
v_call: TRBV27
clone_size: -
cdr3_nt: TGTGCCAGCAGTTTAGGCGGGGGAGCCTTGCAGCAGTACTTC
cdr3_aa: CASSLGGGALQQYF

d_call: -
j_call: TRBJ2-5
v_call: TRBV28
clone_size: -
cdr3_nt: TGTGCCAGCAGTTACAGGGACCAAGAGACCCAGTACTTC
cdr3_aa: CASSYRDQETQYF

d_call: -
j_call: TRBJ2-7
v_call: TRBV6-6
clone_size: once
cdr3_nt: TGTGCCAGCAGAAACGGGTACGAGCAGTACTTC
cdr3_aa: CASRNGYEQYF

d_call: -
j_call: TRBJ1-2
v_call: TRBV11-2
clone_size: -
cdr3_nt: TGTGCCAGCAGCTTACGGGTGGGGGGATCTGGCTACACCTTC
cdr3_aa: CASSLRVGGSGYTF

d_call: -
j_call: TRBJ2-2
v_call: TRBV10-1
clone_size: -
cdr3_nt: TGCGCCAGCTCTCCTCAAGCTGGTTTGAACACCGGGGAGCTGTTTTTT
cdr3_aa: CASSPQAGLNTGELFF

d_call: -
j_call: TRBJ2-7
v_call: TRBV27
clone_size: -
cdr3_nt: TGTGCCAGCACCCAAAGGAGGGGAGCCTACGAGCAGTACTTC
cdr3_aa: CASTQRRGAYEQYF

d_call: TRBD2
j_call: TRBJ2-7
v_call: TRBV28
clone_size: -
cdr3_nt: TGTGCCAGCAGTCTGGGAACAAGACTAGCGGGCCTTTACTTC
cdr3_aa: CASSLGTRLAGLYF

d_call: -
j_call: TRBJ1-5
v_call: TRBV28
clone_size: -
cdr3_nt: TGTGCCAGCAGCCCCCCCGACAGGATCAATCAGCCCCAGCATTTT
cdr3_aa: CASSPPDRINQPQHF

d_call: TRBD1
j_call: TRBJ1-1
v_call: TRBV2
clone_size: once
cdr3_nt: TGTGCCAGCAGTGTAGGCAGGGGGCAAACTGAAGCTTTCTTT
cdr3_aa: CASSVGRGQTEAFF

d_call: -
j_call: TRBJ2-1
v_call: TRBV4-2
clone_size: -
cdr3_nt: TGTGCCAGCAGCCAAGAGTGGGAGCCCTCGGGGGAGCAGTTCTTC
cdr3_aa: CASSQEWEPSGEQFF

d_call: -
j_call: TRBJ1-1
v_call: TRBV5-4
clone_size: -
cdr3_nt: TGTGCCAGCAGCCCAGGACAGAAGAACACTGAAGCTTTCTTT
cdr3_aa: CASSPGQKNTEAFF

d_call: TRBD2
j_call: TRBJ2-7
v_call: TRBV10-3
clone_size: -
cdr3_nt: TGTGCCATCAGTGAACACCCGGGACTAGCGGGCGGAGTATACGAGCAGTACTTC
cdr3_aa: CAISEHPGLAGGVYEQYF

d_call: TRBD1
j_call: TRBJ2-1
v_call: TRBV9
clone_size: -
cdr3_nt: TGTGCCAGCAGCATATCACAGGGGGGCTCCTACAATGAGCAGTTCTTC
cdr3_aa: CASSISQGGSYNEQFF

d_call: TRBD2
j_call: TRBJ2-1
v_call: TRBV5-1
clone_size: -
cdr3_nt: TGCGCCAGCAGCTCCCTGGGGGGAGGGACCTACAATGAGCAGTTCTTC
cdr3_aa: CASSSLGGGTYNEQFF

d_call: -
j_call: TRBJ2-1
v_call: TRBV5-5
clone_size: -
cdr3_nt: TGTGCCAGCAGCCCAAAAAACAGGGAGACCTTTAATCTAATGGACAATGAGCAGTTCTTC
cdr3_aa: CASSPKNRETFNLMDNEQFF

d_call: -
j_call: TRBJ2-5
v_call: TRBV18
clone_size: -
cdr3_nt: TGTGCCAGCTCCCTCGGAGGACAGGAGACCCAGTACTTC
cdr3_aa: CASSLGGQETQYF

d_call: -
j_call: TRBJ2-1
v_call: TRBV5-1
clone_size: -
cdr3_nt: TGCGCCAGCAGTTCAGGCAGCAGGAATGAGCAGTTCTTC
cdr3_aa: CASSSGSRNEQFF

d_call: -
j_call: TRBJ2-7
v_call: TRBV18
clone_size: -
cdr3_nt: TGTGCCAGCTCACCAATTGGGGGGACCAGCTCCTACGAGCAGTACTTC
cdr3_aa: CASSPIGGTSSYEQYF

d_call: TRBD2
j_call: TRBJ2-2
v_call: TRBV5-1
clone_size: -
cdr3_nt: TGCGCCAGCAGCTTCGGTAGCGGGACGTCCGGGGAGCTGTTTTTT
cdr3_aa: CASSFGSGTSGELFF

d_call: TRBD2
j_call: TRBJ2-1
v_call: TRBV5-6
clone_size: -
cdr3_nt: TGTGCCAGCAGCTTGCTCCGCGGGAGCTCCTACAATGAGCAGTTCTTC
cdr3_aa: CASSLLRGSSYNEQFF

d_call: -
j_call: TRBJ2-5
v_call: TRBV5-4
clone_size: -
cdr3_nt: TGTGCCCTTAGTAGCGAAAGGGATGGAGAGACCCAGTACTTC
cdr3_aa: CALSSERDGETQYF

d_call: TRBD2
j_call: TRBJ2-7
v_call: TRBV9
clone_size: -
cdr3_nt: TGTGCCAGCAGCCCTACAGGACTAGCGCGCTACGAGCAGTACTTC
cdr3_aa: CASSPTGLARYEQYF

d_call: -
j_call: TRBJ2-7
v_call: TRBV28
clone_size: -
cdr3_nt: TGTGCCAGCAGTTTGAACCCGCTTGATAGAAGTGAGCAGTACTTC
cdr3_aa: CASSLNPLDRSEQYF

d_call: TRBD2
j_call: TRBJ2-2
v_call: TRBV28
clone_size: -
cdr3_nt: TGTGCCAGCAGTTTTCCCGGGACTAGCGGGGAGCTGTTTTTT
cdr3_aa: CASSFPGTSGELFF

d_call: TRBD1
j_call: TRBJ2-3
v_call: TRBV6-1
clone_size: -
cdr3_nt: TGTGCCAGCAGTGAAAAGCTGGGACAGGGCACAGATACGCAGTATTTT
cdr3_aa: CASSEKLGQGTDTQYF

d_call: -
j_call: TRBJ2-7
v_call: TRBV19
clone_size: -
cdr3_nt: TGTGCCAGTAGCTCTCTGGGCAGGGCGTCCGAGCAGTACTTC
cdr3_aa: CASSSLGRASEQYF

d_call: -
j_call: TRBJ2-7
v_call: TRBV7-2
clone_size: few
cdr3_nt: TGTGCCAGCAGCTTCAACTACGAGCAGTACTTC
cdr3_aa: CASSFNYEQYF

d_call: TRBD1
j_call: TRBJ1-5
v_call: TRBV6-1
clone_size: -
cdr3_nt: TGTGCCAGCAGCGTCAGGGGGGATCAGCCCCAGCATTTT
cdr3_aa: CASSVRGDQPQHF